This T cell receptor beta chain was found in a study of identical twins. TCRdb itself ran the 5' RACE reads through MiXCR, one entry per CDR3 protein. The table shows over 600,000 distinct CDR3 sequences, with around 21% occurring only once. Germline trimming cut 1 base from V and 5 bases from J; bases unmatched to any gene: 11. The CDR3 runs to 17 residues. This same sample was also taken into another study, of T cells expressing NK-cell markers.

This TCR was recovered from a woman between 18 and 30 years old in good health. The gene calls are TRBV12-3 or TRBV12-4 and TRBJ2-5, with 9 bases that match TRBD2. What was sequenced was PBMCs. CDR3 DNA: TGTGCCAGCAGTTTAGGGTCGGCGCGGGGGGGCAGGGAGACCCAGTACTTC. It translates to CASSLGSARGGRETQYF.